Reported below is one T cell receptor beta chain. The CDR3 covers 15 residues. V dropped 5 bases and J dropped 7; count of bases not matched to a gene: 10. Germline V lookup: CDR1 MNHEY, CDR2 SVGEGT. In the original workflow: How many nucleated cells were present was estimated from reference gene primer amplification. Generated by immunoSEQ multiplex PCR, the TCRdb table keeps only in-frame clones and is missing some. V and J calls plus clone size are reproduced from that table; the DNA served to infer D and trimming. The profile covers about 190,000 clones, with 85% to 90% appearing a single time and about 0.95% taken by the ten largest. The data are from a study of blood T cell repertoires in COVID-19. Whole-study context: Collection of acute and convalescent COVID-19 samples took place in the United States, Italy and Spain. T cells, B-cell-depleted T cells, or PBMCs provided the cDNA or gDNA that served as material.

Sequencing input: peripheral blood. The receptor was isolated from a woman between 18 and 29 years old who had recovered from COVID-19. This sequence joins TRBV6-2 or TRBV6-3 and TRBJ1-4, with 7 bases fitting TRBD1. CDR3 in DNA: TGTGCCAGCAGTGAGGGGACAGCCTTCACTGAAAAACTGTTTTTT. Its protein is CASSEGTAFTEKLFF.